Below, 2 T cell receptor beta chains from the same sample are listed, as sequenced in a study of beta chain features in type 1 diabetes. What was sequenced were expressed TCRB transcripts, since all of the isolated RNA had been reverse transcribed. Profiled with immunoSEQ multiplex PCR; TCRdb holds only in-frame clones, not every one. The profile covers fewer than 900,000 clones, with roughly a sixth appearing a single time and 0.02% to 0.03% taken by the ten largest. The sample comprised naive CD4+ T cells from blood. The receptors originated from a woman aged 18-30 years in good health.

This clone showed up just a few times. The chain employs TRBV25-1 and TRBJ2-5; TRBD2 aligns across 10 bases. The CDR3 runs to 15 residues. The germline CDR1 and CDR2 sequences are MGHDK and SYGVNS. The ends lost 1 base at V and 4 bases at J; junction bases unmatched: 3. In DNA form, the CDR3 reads TGTGCCAGCAGTGAATCCCGACTAGCGGGAGAGACCCAGTACTTC. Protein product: CASSESRLAGETQYF.

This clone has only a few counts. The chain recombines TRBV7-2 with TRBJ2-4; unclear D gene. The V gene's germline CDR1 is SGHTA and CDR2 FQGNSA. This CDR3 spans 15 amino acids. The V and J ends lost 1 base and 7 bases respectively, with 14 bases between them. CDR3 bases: TGTGCCAGCAGCTTAGATACCGGGTCTTTCAACATTCAGTACTTC. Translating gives CASSLDTGSFNIQYF.